The sequence of this T cell receptor (beta chain) was determined in a study of blood T cell repertoires in COVID-19. The CDR3 consists of 12 residues. CDR1 MDHEN and CDR2 SYDVKM come from the germline V gene. V was clipped by 6 bases and J by 11 bases, with 14 bases between them. The assay was immunoSEQ multiplex PCR, and TCRdb's table has in-frame clones only and misses some. The sample lists 300,000 to 400,000 clones, roughly 89% occurring once. The chain recombines TRBV28 with TRBJ1-5, with D unclear. Sequencing input: PBMCs or T cells enriched from blood (not recorded which). The clonotype was recovered from a man aged 60 to 75 who had recovered from COVID-19. DNA of the CDR3: TGTGCCAGCAGGTATGGCGGAACGGCCCAGCATTTT. Amino acids: CASRYGGTAQHF. The entire variable domain, with the rest obtained from reference TRBV28 and TRBJ1-5, is as follows: DVKVTQSSRYLVKRTGEKVFLECVQDMDHENMFWYRQDPGLGLRLIYFSYDVKMKEKGDIPEGYSVSREKKERFSLILESASTNQTSMYLCASRYGGTAQHFGDGTRLSIL.